This T cell receptor (beta chain) is from a study of T cell responses to AZD1222 COVID-19 vaccine. The CDR3 contains 16 residues. V was pared by 7 bases and J by 1 base, with 19 bases between. Germline values: CDR1 SEHNR, CDR2 FQNEAQ (reference sequence). Clones were sequenced by immunoSEQ multiplex PCR, and TCRdb holds only the in-frame ones, with some missing. Counted here are about 20,000 clones, approximately 84% occurring once; the ten biggest clones make up 16%. Study conclusions and caveats: Spike-specific TCR breadth and depth went up after people got two AZD1222 doses. The donors showed a predominance of white British ancestry and of females, with possible underestimation of clonal diversity.

To note about this clone: Its antigen remains unidentified.

The chain is built from TRBV7-9 and TRBJ1-1, with D perhaps TRBD1 (5 bases). The clonotype comes from an adult who received the AZD1222 COVID-19 vaccine. The starting material was peripheral blood, obtained 28 days after the second AZD1222 dose. DNA for the CDR3: TGTGCCAGCATCCAGCTGGTTGGGACGAGGAACACTGAAGCTTTCTTT. It yields the protein CASIQLVGTRNTEAFF.